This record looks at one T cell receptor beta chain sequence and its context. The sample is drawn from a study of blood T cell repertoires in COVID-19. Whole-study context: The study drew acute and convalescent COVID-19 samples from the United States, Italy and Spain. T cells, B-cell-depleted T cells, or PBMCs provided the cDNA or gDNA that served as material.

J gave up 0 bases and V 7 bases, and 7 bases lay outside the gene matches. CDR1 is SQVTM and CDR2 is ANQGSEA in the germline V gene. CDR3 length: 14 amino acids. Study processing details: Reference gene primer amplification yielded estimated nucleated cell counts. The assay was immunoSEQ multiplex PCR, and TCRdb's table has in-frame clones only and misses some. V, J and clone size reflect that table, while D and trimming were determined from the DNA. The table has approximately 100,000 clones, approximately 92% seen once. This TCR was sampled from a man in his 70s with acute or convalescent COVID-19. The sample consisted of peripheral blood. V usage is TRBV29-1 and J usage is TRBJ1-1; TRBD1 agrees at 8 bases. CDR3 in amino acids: CSANSDRVNTEAFF. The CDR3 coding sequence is TGCAGCGCCAACTCGGACAGGGTGAACACTGAAGCTTTCTTT. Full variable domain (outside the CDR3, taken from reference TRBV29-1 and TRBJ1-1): SAVISQKPSRDICQRGTSLTIQCQVDSQVTMMFWYRQQPGQSLTLIATANQGSEATYESGFVIDKFPISRPNLTFSTLTVSNMSPEDSSIYLCSANSDRVNTEAFFGQGTRLTVV.